This entry features one T cell receptor (beta chain) sequence. As yet, its antigen is unknown. This sample stems from a study of vaccination effects on CD4 cells after COVID-19. About the research overall: The study sampled two convalescent patients 16 days and one week before vaccination.

Produced via immunoSEQ multiplex PCR; TCRdb's table is partial and in-frame only. This table holds 63,000 or so clones, over 65% found once. General study findings and limits: Early post-infection timepoints were absent, and convalescent patients were few. Late post-vaccination samples showed marked contraction of infection- and vaccine-induced clones.

V lost 3 bases and J 3 bases, leaving 14 bases between the germline ends. Germline lookup yields CDR1 KGHSH and CDR2 LQKENI. This CDR3 region has 15 residues. The ViraFEST assay expanded antigen-specific CD4+ T cells with viral peptide pools before sequencing. Culture proceeded for approximately nine days, and CD4+ T cells were then isolated. The person acquired a PCR-confirmed SARS-CoV-2 infection between March and December 2020. This TCR derives from a human donor who had a prior SARS-CoV-2 infection. Here the sequenced sample was CD4+ T cells from PBMCs cultured with HIV peptides, taken before COVID-19 vaccination. As for subset: HIV-1 Nef peptide pool negative control/reference culture. V usage is TRBV18 and J usage is TRBJ1-1; D might be TRBD1 (5 bases). The DNA for the CDR3 is TGTGCCAGCTCACCGACCCCGGGGACGGACACTGAAGCTTTCTTT. Protein sequence: CASSPTPGTDTEAFF.